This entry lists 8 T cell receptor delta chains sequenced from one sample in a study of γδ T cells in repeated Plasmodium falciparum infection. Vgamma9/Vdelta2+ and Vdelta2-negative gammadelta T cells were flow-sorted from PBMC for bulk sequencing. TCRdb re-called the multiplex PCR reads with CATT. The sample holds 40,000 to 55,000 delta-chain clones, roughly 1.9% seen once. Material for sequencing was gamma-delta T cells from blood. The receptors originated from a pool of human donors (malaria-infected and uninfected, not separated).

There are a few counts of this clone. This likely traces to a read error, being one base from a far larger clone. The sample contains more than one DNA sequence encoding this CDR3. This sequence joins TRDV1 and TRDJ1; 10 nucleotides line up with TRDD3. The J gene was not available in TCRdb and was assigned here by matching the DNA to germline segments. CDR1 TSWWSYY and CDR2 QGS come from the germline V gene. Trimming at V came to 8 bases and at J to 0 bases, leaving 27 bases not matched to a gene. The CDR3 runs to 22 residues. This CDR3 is CALLVFAKNWGIIPPYTDKLIF. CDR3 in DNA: TGTGCTCTTCTGGTTTTTGCGAAGAACTGGGGGATTATTCCCCCGTACACCGATAAACTCATCTTT.

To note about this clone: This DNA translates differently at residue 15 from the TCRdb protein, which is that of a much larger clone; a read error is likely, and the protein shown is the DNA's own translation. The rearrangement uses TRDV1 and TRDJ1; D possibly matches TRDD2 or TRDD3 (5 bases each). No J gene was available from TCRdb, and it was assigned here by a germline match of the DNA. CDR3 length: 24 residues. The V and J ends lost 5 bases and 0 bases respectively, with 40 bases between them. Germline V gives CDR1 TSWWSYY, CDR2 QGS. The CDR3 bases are TGTGCTCTTGGGAAGGATAACTTCTATCCCCTATTCAAGACCCTACCCTTTTACACCGATAAACTCATCTTT. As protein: CALGKDNFYPLFKTLPFYTDKLIF.

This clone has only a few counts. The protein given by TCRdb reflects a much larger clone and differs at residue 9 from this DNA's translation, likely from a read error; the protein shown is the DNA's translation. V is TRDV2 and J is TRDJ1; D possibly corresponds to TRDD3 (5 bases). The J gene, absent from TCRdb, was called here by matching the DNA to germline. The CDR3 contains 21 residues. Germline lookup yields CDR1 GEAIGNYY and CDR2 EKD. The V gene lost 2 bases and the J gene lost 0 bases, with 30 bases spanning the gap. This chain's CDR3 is CACDKLRGENASTLYTDKLIF. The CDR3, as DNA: TGTGCCTGTGACAAACTGCGTGGGGAAAACGCATCTACCCTGTACACCGATAAACTCATCTTT.

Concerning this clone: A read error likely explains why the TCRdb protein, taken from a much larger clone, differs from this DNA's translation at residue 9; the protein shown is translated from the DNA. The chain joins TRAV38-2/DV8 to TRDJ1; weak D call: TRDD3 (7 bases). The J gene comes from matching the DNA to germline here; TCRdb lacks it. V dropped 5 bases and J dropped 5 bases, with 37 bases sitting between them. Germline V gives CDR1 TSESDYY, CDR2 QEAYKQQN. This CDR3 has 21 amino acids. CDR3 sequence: CAYSLPLIPPLGDLLLDKLIF. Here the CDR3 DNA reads TGTGCTTATAGCCTTCCCCTCATCCCTCCCTTGGGGGACCTACTGTTAGATAAACTCATCTTT.

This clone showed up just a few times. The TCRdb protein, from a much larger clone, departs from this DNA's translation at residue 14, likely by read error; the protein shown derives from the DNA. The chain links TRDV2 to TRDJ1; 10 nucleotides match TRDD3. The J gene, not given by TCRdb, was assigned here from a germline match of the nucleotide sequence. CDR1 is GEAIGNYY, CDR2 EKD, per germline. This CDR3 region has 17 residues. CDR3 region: CACDTPWVGDTSDILIF. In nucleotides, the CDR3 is TGTGCCTGTGACACCCCATGGGTGGGGGATACCTCCGATATACTCATCTTT.

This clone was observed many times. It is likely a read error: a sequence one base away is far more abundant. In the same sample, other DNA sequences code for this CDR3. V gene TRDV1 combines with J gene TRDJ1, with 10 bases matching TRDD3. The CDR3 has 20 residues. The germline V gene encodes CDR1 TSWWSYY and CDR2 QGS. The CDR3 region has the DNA TGTGCTCTTGGGGAGGTCCTCCTACAACTGGGGGATTGGAACACCGATAAGCTCATCTTT. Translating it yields CALGEVLLQLGDWNTDKLIF.

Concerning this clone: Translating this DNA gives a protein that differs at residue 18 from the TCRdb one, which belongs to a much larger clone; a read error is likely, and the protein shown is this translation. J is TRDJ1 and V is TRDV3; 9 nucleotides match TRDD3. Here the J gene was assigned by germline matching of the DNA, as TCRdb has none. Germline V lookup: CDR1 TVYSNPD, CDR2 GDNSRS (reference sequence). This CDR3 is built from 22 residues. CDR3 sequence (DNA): TGTGCCCTCCCGCGGGGACCTTCCGGTTTGGGGATACGCGTTTGGTACACCGAGAAACTCATCTTT. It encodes CALPRGPSGLGIRVWYTEKLIF. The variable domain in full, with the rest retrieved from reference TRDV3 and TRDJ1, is CDKVTQSSPDQTVASGSEVVLLCTYDTVYSNPDLFWYRIRPDYSFQFVFYGDNSRSEGADFTQGRFSVKHILTQKAFHLVISPVRTEDSATYYCALPRGPSGLGIRVWYTEKLIFGKGTRVTVEP.

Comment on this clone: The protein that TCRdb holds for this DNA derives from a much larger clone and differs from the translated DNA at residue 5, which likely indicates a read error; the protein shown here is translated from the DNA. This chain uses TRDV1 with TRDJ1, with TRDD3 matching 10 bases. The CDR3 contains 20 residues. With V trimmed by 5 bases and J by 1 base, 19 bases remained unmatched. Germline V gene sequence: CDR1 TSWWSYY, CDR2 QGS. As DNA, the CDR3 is TGTGCTCTTGGGAAACAGCCCTTTCTGGGGGATATATTCGGCACCGATAAACTCATCTTT. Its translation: CALGKQPFLGDIFGTDKLIF.